Included here is one T cell receptor beta chain sequence, with context. The sample is drawn from a study of blood T cell repertoires in COVID-19. Germline loops: CDR1 MNHEY, CDR2 SVGAGI. Deletions cut 2 bases from V and 3 bases from J, with 5 bases between. The CDR3 has 13 amino acids. TCRdb's table, derived via immunoSEQ multiplex PCR, lists solely in-frame clones and lacks some. The sample contains hundreds of thousands of clones, around 82% of which appear only once. The sample taken for sequencing was PBMCs or T cells enriched from blood (not recorded which). This receptor was identified in a woman between 40 and 55 years old who had been exposed to COVID-19. The V call is TRBV6-5, the J call TRBJ1-3; D is unclear. The DNA for the CDR3 is TGTGCCAGCAGTTACAACAGTGGAAACACCATATATTTT. Translating it yields CASSYNSGNTIYF.